This TCR beta chain came from a study of blood T cell repertoires in COVID-19. Study as a whole: The samples span acute and convalescent COVID-19 from the United States, Italy and Spain. T cells, B-cell-depleted T cells, or PBMCs supplied cDNA or gDNA.

Original analysis: It was from reference gene primer amplification that nucleated cell counts were estimated. Here immunoSEQ multiplex PCR was the method, and the copy in TCRdb shows in-frame clones only, minus some. That table gives V, J and clone size, and the DNA gave D and trimming. The table shows 220,000 or so clones, with approximately 80% occurring only once. Germline V gives CDR1 SGHDT, CDR2 YYEEEE. The CDR3 runs to 14 residues. Trimming removed 0 bases at V and 6 bases at J, with 12 bases between. V is TRBV5-6 and J is TRBJ1-1, with unresolved D. Source material: peripheral blood. The receptor was derived from a woman aged 55 to 70 who had recovered from COVID-19. The CDR3 reads CASSLDGFRAEAFF. As DNA, the CDR3 is TGTGCCAGCAGCTTGGACGGTTTTCGTGCTGAAGCTTTCTTT.